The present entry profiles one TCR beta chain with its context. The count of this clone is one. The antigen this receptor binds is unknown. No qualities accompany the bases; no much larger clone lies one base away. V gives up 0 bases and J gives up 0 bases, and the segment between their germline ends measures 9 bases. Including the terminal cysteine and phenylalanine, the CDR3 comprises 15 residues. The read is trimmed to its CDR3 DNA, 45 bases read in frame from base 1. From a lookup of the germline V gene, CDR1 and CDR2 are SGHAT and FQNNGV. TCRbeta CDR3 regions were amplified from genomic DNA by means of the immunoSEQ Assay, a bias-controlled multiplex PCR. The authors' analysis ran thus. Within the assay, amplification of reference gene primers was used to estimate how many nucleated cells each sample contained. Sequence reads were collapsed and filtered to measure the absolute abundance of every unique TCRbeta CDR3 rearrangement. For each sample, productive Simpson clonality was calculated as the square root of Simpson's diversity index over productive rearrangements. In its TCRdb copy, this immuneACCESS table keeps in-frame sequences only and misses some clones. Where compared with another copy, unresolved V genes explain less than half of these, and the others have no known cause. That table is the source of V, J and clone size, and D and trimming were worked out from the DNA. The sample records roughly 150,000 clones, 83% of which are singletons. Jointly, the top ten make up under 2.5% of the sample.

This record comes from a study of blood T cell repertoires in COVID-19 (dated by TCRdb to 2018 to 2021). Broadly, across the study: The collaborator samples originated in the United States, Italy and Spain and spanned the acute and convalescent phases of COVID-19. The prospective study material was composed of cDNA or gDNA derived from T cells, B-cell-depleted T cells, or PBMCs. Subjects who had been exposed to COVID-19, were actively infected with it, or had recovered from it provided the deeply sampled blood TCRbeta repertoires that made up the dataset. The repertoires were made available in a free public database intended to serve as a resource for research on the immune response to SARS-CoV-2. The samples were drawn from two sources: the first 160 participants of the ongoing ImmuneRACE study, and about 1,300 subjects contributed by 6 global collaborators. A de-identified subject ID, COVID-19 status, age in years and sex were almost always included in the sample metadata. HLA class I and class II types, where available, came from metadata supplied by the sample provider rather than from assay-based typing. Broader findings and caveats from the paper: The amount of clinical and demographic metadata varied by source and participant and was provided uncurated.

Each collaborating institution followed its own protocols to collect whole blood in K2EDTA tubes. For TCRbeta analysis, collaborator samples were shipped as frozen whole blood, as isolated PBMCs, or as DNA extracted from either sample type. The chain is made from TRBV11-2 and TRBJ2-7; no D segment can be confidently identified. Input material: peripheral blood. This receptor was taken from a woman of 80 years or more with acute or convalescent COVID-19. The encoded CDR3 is CASSLDSLSSYEQYF. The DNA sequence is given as TGTGCCAGCAGCTTAGATAGCTTAAGCTCCTACGAGCAGTACTTC.